The TCR beta chain under discussion was sequenced for a study of T cell responses to AZD1222 COVID-19 vaccine. Clones were read by immunoSEQ multiplex PCR, and TCRdb kept only the in-frame ones, dropping some. The profile covers roughly 180,000 clones, with around 90% appearing a single time and 1% to 1.5% taken by the ten largest. This clone has just a few counts. Its specificity is unknown. Both about-4-week and about-12-week second-dose recipients were combined. Study results and limitations: CD4 TCRs linked to vaccination spanned spike, dominating at 160-218 and 743-854.

CDR3 length: 16 amino acids. The germline V and J ends were trimmed by 6 bases and 4 bases, with 21 bases remaining between them. CDR1 is MDHEN, CDR2 SYDVKM, per germline. This chain links TRBV28 with TRBJ1-2, with D perhaps TRBD1 (5 bases). Specimen: peripheral blood, collected 28 days after the second AZD1222 dose. The TCR sequence derives from an adult who received the AZD1222 COVID-19 vaccine. DNA of the CDR3: TGTGCCAGCAGCCGAACTTTACAGGAGGGAGGCTATGGCTACACCTTC. This translates into CASSRTLQEGGYGYTF.